This T cell receptor beta chain was captured by sequencing in a study of cytomegalovirus exposure and HLA in healthy donors. Study observations and caveats: The study recorded about 160 TCR beta chains that were cytomegalovirus-associated.

V lost 6 bases, J lost 0 bases, and 4 bases stayed unmatched. The germline V gene has CDR1 SGHRS and CDR2 YFSETQ. The CDR3 is made up of 15 amino acids. This clone was recorded at least ten times. Its target is unknown. The PCR made use of 60 Vbeta and 13 Jbeta primers. Using immunoSEQ multiplex PCR, the repertoire was profiled, and TCRdb retains in-frame clones only, with some absent. The sample has 100,000 to 150,000 clones, 70% to 80% seen once. The sample was PBMCs. The genes are TRBV5-1 and TRBJ2-2; 8 bases line up with TRBD2. The receptor's source is a woman aged 45 to 65 in good health and CMV-seropositive. CDR3 in DNA: TGCGCCAGCAACCGGGGGGGATCGAACACCGGGGAGCTGTTTTTT. Its translation: CASNRGGSNTGELFF.